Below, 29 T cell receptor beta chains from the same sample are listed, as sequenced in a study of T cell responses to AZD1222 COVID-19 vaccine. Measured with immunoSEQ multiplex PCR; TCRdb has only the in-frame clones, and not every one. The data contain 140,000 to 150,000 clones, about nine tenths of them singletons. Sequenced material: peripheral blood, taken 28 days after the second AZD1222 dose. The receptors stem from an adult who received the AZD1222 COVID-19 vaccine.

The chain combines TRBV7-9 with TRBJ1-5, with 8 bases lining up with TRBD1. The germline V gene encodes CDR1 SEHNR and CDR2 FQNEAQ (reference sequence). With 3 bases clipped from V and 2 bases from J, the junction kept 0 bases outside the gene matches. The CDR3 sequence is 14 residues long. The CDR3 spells CASSLTGGNQPQHF. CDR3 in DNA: TGTGCCAGCAGCTTGACAGGGGGCAATCAGCCCCAGCATTTT. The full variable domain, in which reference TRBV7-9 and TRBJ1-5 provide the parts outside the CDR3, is DTGVSQNPRHKITKRGQNVTFRCDPISEHNRLYWYRQTLGQGPEFLTYFQNEAQLEKSRLLSDRFSAERPKGSFSTLEIQRTEQGDSAMYLCASSLTGGNQPQHFGDGTRLSIL.

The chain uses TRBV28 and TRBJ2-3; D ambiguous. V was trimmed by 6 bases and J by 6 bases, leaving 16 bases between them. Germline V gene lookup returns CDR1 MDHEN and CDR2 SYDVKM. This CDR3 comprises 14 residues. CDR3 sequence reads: CASRYGNVVDTQYF. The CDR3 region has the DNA TGTGCCAGCAGATATGGAAACGTAGTGGATACGCAGTATTTT.

CDR3 sequence: CASSFTGTVNTGELFF. The DNA of the CDR3 is TGTGCCAGCAGTTTTACCGGGACTGTAAACACCGGGGAGCTGTTTTTT. The chain employs TRBV28 and TRBJ2-2; tentatively, D is TRBD2 (6 bases). Germline V gene lookup returns CDR1 MDHEN and CDR2 SYDVKM. The ends were cut back, 3 bases at V and 2 bases at J, with 13 bases in the middle. The CDR3 loop spans 16 amino acids.

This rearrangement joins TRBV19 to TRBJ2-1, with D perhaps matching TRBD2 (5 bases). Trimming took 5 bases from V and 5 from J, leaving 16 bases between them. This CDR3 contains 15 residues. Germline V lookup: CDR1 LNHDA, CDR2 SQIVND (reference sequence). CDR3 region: CASSAISSGNNEQFF. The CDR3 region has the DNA TGTGCCAGTAGTGCCATATCAAGCGGAAACAATGAGCAGTTCTTC.

Written as DNA, the CDR3 is TGTGCCAGCAGTTACTCGACAGCCATGAACGAAAAACTGTTTTTT. Translated, it gives CASSYSTAMNEKLFF. V is TRBV6-5 and J is TRBJ1-4; D may be TRBD1 (5 bases). The CDR3 loop spans 15 amino acids. Between the trimmed V and J ends, which lost 0 bases and 8 bases, there was a span of 13 bases. The V gene's germline CDR1 is MNHEY and CDR2 SVGAGI.

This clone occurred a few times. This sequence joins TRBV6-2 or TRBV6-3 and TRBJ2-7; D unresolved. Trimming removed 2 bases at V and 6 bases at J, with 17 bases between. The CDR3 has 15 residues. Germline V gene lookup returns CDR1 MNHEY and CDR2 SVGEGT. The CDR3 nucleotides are TGTGCCAGCAGTTACGATGATGACCAATTCAGCGAGCAGTACTTC. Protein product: CASSYDDDQFSEQYF.

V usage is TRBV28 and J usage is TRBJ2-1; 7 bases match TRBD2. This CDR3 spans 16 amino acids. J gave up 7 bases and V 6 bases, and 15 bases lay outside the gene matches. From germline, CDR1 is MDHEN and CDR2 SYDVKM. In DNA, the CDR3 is TGTGCCAGCAGCGGATTCGGGGGAGGGCCGAGGAATGAGCAGTTCTTC. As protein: CASSGFGGGPRNEQFF.

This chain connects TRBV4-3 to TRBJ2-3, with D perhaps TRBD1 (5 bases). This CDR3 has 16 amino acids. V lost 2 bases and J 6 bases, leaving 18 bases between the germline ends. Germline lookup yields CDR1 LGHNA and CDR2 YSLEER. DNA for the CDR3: TGCGCCAGCAGCCAACGAGCCTTAAGTGGGGCGGATACGCAGTATTTT. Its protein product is CASSQRALSGADTQYF.

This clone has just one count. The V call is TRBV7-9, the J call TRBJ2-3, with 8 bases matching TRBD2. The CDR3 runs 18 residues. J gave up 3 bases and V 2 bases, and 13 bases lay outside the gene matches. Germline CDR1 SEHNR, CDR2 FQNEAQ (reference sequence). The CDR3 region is CASSLKRGGRLGTDTQYF. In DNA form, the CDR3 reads TGTGCCAGCAGCTTAAAACGGGGCGGGAGGCTTGGTACAGATACGCAGTATTTT.

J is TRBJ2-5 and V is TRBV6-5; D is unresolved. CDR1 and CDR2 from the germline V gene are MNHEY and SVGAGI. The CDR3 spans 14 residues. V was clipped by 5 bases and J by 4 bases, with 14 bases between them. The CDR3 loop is CASSRNTVTETQYF. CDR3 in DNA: TGTGCCAGCAGTCGAAATACAGTAACAGAGACCCAGTACTTC.

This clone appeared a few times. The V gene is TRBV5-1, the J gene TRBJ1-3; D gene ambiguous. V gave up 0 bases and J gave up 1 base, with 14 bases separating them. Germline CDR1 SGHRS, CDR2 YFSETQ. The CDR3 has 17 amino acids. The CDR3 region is CASSLAKRGVSGNTIYF. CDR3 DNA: TGCGCCAGCAGCTTGGCCAAGCGGGGTGTATCTGGAAACACCATATATTTT.

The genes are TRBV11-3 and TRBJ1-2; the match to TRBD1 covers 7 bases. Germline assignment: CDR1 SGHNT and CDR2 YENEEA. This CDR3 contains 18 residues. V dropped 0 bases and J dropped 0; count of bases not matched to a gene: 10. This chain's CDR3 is CASSLDQGGSSTNYGYTF. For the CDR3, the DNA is TGTGCCAGCAGCTTAGATCAGGGGGGTTCTTCCACTAACTATGGCTACACCTTC. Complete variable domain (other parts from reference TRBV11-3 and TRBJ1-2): EAGVVQSPRYKIIEKKQPVAFWCNPISGHNTLYWYLQNLGQGPELLIRYENEEAVDDSQLPKDRFSAERLKGVDSTLKIQPAELGDSAVYLCASSLDQGGSSTNYGYTFGSGTRLTVV.

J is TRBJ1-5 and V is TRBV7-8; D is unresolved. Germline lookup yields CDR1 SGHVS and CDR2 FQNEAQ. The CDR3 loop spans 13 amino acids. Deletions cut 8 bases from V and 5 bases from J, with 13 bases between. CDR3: CASGGSGDQPQHF. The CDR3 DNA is TGTGCCAGCGGCGGATCGGGCGATCAGCCCCAGCATTTT.

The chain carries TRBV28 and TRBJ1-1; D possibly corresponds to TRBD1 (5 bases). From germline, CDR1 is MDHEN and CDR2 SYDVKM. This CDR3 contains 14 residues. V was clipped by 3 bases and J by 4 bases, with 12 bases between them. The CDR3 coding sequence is TGTGCCAGCAGTTTGGGTCCCAGGGTCACTGAAGCTTTCTTT. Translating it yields CASSLGPRVTEAFF.

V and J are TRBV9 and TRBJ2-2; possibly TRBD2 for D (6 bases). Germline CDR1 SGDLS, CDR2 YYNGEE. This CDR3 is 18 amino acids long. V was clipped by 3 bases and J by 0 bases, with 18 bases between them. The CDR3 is CASSGMGLPHPNTGELFF. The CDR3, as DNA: TGTGCCAGCAGCGGCATGGGACTGCCCCACCCGAACACCGGGGAGCTGTTTTTT.

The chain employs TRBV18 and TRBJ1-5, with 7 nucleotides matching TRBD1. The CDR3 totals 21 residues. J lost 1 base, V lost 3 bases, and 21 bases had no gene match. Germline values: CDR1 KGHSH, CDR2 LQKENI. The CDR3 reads CASSPSRYVTGLPGSNQPQHF. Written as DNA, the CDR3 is TGTGCCAGCTCACCCTCGCGCTATGTGACAGGGCTGCCAGGGAGCAATCAGCCCCAGCATTTT.

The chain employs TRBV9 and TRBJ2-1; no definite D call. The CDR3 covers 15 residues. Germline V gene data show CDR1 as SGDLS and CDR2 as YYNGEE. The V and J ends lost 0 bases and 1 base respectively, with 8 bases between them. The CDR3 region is CASSVVGDSYNEQFF. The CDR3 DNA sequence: TGTGCCAGCAGCGTAGTTGGCGATTCCTACAATGAGCAGTTCTTC.

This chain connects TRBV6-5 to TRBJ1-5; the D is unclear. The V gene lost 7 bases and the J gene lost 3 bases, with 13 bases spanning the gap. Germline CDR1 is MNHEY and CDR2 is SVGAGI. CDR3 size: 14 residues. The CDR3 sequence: CASTPSGFNQPQHF. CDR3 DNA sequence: TGTGCCAGCACCCCGTCGGGTTTCAATCAGCCCCAGCATTTT.

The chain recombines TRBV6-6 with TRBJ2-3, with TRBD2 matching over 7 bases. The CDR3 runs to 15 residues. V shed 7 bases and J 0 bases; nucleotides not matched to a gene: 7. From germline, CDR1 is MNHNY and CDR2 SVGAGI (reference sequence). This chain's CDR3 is CASTEAGLSTDTQYF. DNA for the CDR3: TGTGCCAGCACCGAAGCGGGGCTTAGCACAGATACGCAGTATTTT.

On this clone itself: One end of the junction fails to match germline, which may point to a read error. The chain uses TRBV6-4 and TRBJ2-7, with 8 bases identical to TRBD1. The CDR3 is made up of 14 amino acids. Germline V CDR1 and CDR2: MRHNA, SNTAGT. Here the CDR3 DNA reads TGTGCCAGCAGTGAACAGGGGGAATCCTCCGAGCAGTACTTC. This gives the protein CASSEQGESSEQYF.

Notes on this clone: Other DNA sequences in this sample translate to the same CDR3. The DNA of the CDR3 is TGTGCCAGCTCACCAGGGGAGACCCAGTACTTC. Translating gives CASSPGETQYF. V and J are TRBV18 and TRBJ2-5; D not certain. Trimming took 2 bases from V and 5 from J, leaving 3 bases between them. The CDR3 is made up of 11 amino acids. The germline gives CDR1 KGHSH, CDR2 LQKENI. Drawing the rest from reference TRBV18 and TRBJ2-5, the complete variable domain is NAGVMQNPRHLVRRRGQEARLRCSPMKGHSHVYWYRQLPEEGLKFMVYLQKENIIDESGMPKERFSAEFPKEGPSILRIQQVVRGDSAAYFCASSPGETQYFGPGTRLLVL.

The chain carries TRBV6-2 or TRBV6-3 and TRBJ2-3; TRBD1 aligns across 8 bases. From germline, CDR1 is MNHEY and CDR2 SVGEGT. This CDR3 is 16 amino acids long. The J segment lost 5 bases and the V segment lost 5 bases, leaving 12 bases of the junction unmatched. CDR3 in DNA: TGTGCCAGCAGTGCCTCAATGGACAGGGTGAGAGATACGCAGTATTTT. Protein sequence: CASSASMDRVRDTQYF.

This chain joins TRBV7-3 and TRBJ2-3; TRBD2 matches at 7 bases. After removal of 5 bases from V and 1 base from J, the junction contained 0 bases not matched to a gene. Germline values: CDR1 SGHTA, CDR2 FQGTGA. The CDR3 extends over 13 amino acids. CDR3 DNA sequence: TGTGCCAGCAGCAGCGGGGGCACAGATACGCAGTATTTT. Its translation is CASSSGGTDTQYF. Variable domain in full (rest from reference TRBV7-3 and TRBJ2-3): GAGVSQTPSNKVTEKGKYVELRCDPISGHTALYWYRQSLGQGPEFLIYFQGTGAADDSGLPNDRFFAVRPEGSVSTLKIQRTERGDSAVYLCASSSGGTDTQYFGPGTRLTVL.

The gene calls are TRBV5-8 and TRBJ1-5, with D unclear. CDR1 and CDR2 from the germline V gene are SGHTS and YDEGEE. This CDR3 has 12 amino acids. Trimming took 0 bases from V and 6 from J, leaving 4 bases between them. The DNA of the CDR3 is TGTGCCAGCAGCTTGGCGGGTCAGCCCCAGCATTTT. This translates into CASSLAGQPQHF.

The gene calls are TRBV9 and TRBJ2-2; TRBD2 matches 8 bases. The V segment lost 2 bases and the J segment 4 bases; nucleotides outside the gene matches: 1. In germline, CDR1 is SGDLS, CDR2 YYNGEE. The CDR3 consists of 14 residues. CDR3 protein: CASSVGLGTGELFF. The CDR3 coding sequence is TGTGCCAGCAGCGTGGGACTAGGCACCGGGGAGCTGTTTTTT.

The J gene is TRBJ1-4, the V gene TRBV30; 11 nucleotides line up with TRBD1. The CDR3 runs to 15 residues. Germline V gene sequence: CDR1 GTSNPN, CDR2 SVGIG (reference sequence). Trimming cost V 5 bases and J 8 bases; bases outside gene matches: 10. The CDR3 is CAWSSGQGAGEKLFF. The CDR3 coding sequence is TGTGCCTGGTCGAGCGGACAGGGGGCTGGGGAAAAACTGTTTTTT.

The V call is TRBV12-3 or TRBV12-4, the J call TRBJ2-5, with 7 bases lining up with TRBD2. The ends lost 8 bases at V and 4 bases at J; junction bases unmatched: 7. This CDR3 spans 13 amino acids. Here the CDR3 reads CASSLWGGETQYF. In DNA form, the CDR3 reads TGTGCCAGCTCTCTCTGGGGGGGAGAGACCCAGTACTTC.

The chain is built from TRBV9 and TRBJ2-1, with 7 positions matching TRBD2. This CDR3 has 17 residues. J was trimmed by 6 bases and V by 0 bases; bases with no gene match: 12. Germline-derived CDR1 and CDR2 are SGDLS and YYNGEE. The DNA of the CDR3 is TGTGCCAGCAGCGTAGTCCCCAGGGAGGGACTTAGCAATGAGCAGTTCTTC. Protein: CASSVVPREGLSNEQFF.

The CDR3 here is CASNRGSLGGNQPQHF. CDR3 bases: TGTGCCAGCAACCGAGGGTCCCTGGGGGGCAATCAGCCCCAGCATTTT. The V gene is TRBV2, the J gene TRBJ1-5, with D possibly matching TRBD1 (5 bases). The CDR3 extends over 16 amino acids. In germline, CDR1 is SNHLY, CDR2 FYNNEI. V gave up 7 bases and J gave up 2 bases, with 18 bases separating them.